Shown below are 13 T cell receptor beta chains from a single sample sequenced in a study of identical twins. Using its own MiXCR run on the 5' RACE reads, TCRdb lists one record per CDR3 protein. The sample yields just under 650,000 distinct CDR3 sequences, 7.1% seen once. This sample was also put to use in a study of yellow fever vaccine responses in identical twins.

Material for sequencing was PBMCs. The receptors derive from a woman aged 18-29 years in good health.

This clonotype was observed at least ten times. V gene TRBV12-3 or TRBV12-4 combines with J gene TRBJ2-7; 7 positions match TRBD2. Trimming took 5 bases from V and 7 from J; bases not matched to a gene: 8. The CDR3 loop spans 13 amino acids. DNA of the CDR3: TGTGCCAGCAGTGAAGGGACTATCAGTGAGCAGTACTTC. Amino acids: CASSEGTISEQYF.

This clonotype was counted ten times or more. The chain is built from TRBV12-3 or TRBV12-4 and TRBJ2-5; D could derive from TRBD1 or TRBD2 (6 bases each). Trimming shortened V by 3 bases and J by 4 bases, and 12 bases separated the two germline ends. There are 14 residues in the CDR3. CDR3 in DNA: TGTGCCAGCAGTTTTGGGGGGCAGGGAGAGACCCAGTACTTC. Protein product: CASSFGGQGETQYF.

This clonotype showed up just a few times. This chain connects TRBV20-1 to TRBJ2-2; 7 positions agree with TRBD2. V was pared by 3 bases and J by 10 bases, with 11 bases of the junction left unmatched. The CDR3 covers 14 residues. Germline V gene sequence: CDR1 DFQATT, CDR2 SNEGSKA (reference sequence). Here the CDR3 DNA reads TGCAGTGCTAGTAGCGGGCCTGCGATCGCGGAGCTGTTTTTT. It translates to CSASSGPAIAELFF.

The chain employs TRBV20-1 and TRBJ2-3; 9 nucleotides agree with TRBD2. Germline-derived CDR1 and CDR2 are DFQATT and SNEGSKA (reference sequence). CDR3 size: 17 residues. Trimming cost V 0 bases and J 4 bases; bases outside gene matches: 11. CDR3 region: CSAREKWGGRAADTQYF. DNA of the CDR3: TGCAGTGCTAGAGAAAAGTGGGGCGGGAGGGCCGCAGATACGCAGTATTTT.

This clonotype was seen ten or more times. The chain combines TRBV4-2 with TRBJ1-5, with D unclear. This CDR3 is built from 14 residues. Germline V gene data show CDR1 as LGHNA and CDR2 as YNFKEQ. The ends were cut back, 4 bases at V and 4 bases at J, with 11 bases in the middle. CDR3 amino acids: CASSPSESNQPQHF. The CDR3 nucleotides are TGTGCCAGCAGCCCGTCCGAGAGTAATCAGCCCCAGCATTTT.

This clonotype was seen at least ten times. This chain links TRBV29-1 with TRBJ2-2; D gene unclear. The CDR3 contains 14 residues. The germline gives CDR1 SQVTM, CDR2 ANQGSEA. V was shortened by 7 bases and J by 0 bases, with 12 bases between the two germline ends. The CDR3 spells CSAGRYSNTGELFF. The DNA of the CDR3 is TGCAGCGCCGGGCGGTATTCGAACACCGGGGAGCTGTTTTTT.

The chain combines TRBV20-1 with TRBJ2-7; tentatively, D is TRBD2 (5 bases). The germline CDR1 and CDR2 sequences are DFQATT and SNEGSKA (reference sequence). With 2 bases removed from V and 3 bases from J, the gap between germline ends came to 23 bases. The CDR3 loop spans 17 amino acids. This CDR3 reads CSARPKDRDMIYYEQYF. The CDR3 coding sequence is TGCAGTGCTAGACCCAAGGACCGGGATATGATCTACTACGAGCAGTACTTC.

This clonotype has more than one count but fewer than ten. DNA for the CDR3: TGTGCCAGCAGTGTGCCTAGCGGGAGCCCAGATACGCAGTATTTT. Translated: CASSVPSGSPDTQYF. V gene TRBV2 combines with J gene TRBJ2-3; 10 positions agree with TRBD2. In germline, CDR1 is SNHLY, CDR2 FYNNEI. The V segment lost 4 bases and the J segment 4 bases; nucleotides outside the gene matches: 5. CDR3 size: 15 residues.

The chain has TRBV11-3 and TRBJ2-7; 9 nucleotides align to TRBD2. There are 15 residues in the CDR3. The junction had 6 bases not matched to a gene; V was cut back by 5 bases and J by 1 base. Germline V gene data show CDR1 as SGHNT and CDR2 as YENEEA. The CDR3 DNA sequence: TGTGCCAGCAGCCCGTGGACTAGCGAGTCCTACGAGCAGTACTTC. Protein product: CASSPWTSESYEQYF.

This rearrangement joins TRBV2 to TRBJ1-6, with D possibly matching TRBD1 (6 bases). CDR3 length equals 14 residues. Trimming took off 6 bases at V and 5 bases at J, with 11 bases between the two ends. Germline lookup yields CDR1 SNHLY and CDR2 FYNNEI. The CDR3 bases are TGTGCCAGCAGGGAGACAGGAGATAATTCACCCCTCCACTTT. It specifies CASRETGDNSPLHF.

The chain has TRBV28 and TRBJ1-1; possibly TRBD1 for D (5 bases). This CDR3 spans 13 amino acids. Germline-derived CDR1 and CDR2 are MDHEN and SYDVKM. Trimming shortened V by 6 bases and J by 10 bases, and 18 bases separated the two germline ends. CDR3 sequence (DNA): TGTGCCAGCAGGGGAGACAGCCTGACGGGAGCTTTCTTT. Its protein is CASRGDSLTGAFF.

A remark on this clonotype: Germline and junction disagree at one end, which may indicate a read error. The chain joins TRBV2 to TRBJ2-7; 10 bases line up with TRBD2. From germline, CDR1 is SNHLY and CDR2 FYNNEI. The CDR3 sequence is 13 residues long. In DNA, the CDR3 is TGTGCCAGCTCGAGCGGGAGGGCCCACGAGCAGTGCTTC. Translated: CASSSGRAHEQCF.

The V gene is TRBV7-8, the J gene TRBJ2-3; D call uncertain. The V end lost 5 bases, the J end lost 1 base, and 13 bases lay between the germline ends. This CDR3 spans 15 amino acids. In germline, CDR1 is SGHVS, CDR2 FQNEAQ. The CDR3 region is CASSLLGYRTDTQYF. DNA for the CDR3: TGTGCCAGCAGCCTGTTGGGTTATCGCACAGATACGCAGTATTTT. Drawing the rest from reference TRBV7-8 and TRBJ2-3, the complete variable domain is GAGVSQSPRYKVAKRGQDVALRCDPISGHVSLFWYQQALGQGPEFLTYFQNEAQLDKSGLPSDRFFAERPEGSVSTLKIQRTQQEDSAVYLCASSLLGYRTDTQYFGPGTRLTVL.